This T cell receptor (beta chain) was observed in a study of blood T cell repertoires in COVID-19 (dated by TCRdb to about 2020). Turning to the overall study: The collaborator samples originated in the United States, Italy and Spain and spanned the acute and convalescent phases of COVID-19. The material from the prospective study consisted of cDNA or gDNA derived from T cells, B-cell-depleted T cells, or PBMCs. Deeply sampled blood TCRbeta repertoires from subjects exposed to, actively infected with, or recovered from COVID-19 were included in the dataset. A freely available public database, intended as a resource for researchers studying the immune response to SARS-CoV-2, is where the repertoires were released. Samples were obtained from the ongoing ImmuneRACE study (first 160 participants) and from roughly 1,300 subjects provided by 6 global collaborators. Nearly every sample came with metadata listing a de-identified subject ID, COVID-19 status, age in years and sex. Where available, HLA class I and class II types were taken from metadata supplied by the sample provider and were not determined by assay-based typing. Summary of the overall study and its limitations: Clinical and demographic metadata were provided uncurated, with the amount varying by source and participant.

To note about this clone: It has no known antigen specificity. The record has no base qualities; no much larger clone is one base away.

The immunoSEQ Assay, a bias-controlled multiplex PCR, was used to amplify TCRbeta CDR3 regions from genomic DNA. In the paper's pipeline: Within the assay, amplification of reference gene primers was used to estimate how many nucleated cells each sample contained. Sequence reads were collapsed and filtered to measure the absolute abundance of every unique TCRbeta CDR3 rearrangement. Productive Simpson clonality was computed per sample as the square root of Simpson's diversity index over productive rearrangements. Drawn from immuneACCESS, this table holds only the in-frame rearrangements with V and J called that TCRdb kept. Clones are partly lost; checked studies trace under half to an unresolved V gene and leave the rest unexplained. V and J calls and clone size follow that table, whereas D and trimming were derived from the DNA. Recorded for this sample are 150,000 to 200,000 clones; roughly 87% of them occurred a single time. The ten largest account for about 1.9% of the sample.

A second Seattle source provided samples from volunteer blood donors who had recovered from COVID-19. The collaborating institutions used their own protocols to collect whole blood in K2EDTA tubes. Collaborator samples were shipped for TCRbeta analysis as frozen whole blood, isolated PBMCs, or DNA extracted from either sample type. The germline V gene supplies CDR1 MNHEY and CDR2 SVGEGT. V loses 6 bases, J loses 2 bases, and the germline ends lie 11 bases apart. The CDR3 holds 15 amino acids from the cysteine to the phenylalanine. The retained sequence is limited to the CDR3, 45 bases, with the frame set at the first base.

The clonotype originates from a young man who had recovered from COVID-19. The chain uses TRBV6-2 or TRBV6-3 and TRBJ2-6, with TRBD1 tentatively as D gene (5 bases match). Input material: peripheral blood. The bases read TGTGCCAGCAGCCTCAAGACAGCTGGGGCCAACGTCCTGACTTTC. Translation gives CASSLKTAGANVLTF.